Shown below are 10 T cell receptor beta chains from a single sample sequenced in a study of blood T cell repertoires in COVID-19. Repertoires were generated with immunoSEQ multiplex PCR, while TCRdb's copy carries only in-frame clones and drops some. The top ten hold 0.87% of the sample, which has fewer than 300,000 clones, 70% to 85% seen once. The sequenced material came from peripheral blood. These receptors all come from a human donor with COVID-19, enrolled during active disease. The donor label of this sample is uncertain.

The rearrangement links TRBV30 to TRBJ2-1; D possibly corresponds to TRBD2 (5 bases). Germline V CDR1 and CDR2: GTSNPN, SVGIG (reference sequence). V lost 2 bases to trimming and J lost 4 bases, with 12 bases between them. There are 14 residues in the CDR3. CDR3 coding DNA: TGTGCCTGGAGTCCTAGCCCGGAATACAATGAGCAGTTCTTC. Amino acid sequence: CAWSPSPEYNEQFF. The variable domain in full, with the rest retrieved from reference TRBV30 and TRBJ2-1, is SQTIHQWPATLVQPVGSPLSLECTVEGTSNPNLYWYRQAAGRGLQLLFYSVGIGQISSEVPQNLSASRPQDRQFILSSKKLLLSDSGFYLCAWSPSPEYNEQFFGPGTRLTVL.

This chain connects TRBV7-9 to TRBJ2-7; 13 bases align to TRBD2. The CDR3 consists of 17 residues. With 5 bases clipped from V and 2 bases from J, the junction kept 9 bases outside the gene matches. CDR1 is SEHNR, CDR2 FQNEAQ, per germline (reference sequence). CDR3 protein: CASSTGLAGEVAYEQYF. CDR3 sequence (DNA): TGTGCCAGCAGCACCGGACTAGCGGGAGAGGTAGCCTACGAGCAGTACTTC. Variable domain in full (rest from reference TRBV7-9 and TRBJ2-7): DTGVSQNPRHKITKRGQNVTFRCDPISEHNRLYWYRQTLGQGPEFLTYFQNEAQLEKSRLLSDRFSAERPKGSFSTLEIQRTEQGDSAMYLCASSTGLAGEVAYEQYFGPGTRLTVT.

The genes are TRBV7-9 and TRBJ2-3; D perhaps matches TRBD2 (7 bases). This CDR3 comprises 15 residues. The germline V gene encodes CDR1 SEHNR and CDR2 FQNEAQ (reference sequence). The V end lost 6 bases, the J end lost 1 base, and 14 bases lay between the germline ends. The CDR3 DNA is TGTGCCAGCAGGCGGGGGCTAGAGCGCACAGATACGCAGTATTTT. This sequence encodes CASRRGLERTDTQYF.

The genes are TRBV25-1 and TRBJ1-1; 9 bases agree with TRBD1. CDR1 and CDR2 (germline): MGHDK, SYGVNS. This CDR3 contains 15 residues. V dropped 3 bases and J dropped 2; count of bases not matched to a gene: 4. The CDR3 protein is CASSDGTGRNTEAFF. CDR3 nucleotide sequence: TGTGCCAGCAGTGACGGGACAGGGAGAAACACTGAAGCTTTCTTT.

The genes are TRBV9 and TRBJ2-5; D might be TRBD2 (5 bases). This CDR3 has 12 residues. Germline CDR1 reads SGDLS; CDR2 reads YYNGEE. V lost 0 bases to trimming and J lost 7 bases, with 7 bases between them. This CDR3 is CASSVGAGTQYF. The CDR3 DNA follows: TGTGCCAGCAGCGTAGGGGCGGGGACCCAGTACTTC. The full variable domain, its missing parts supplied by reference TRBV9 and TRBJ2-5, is DSGVTQTPKHLITATGQRVTLRCSPRSGDLSVYWYQQSLDQGLQFLIQYYNGEERAKGNILERFSAQQFPDLHSELNLSSLELGDSALYFCASSVGAGTQYFGPGTRLLVL.

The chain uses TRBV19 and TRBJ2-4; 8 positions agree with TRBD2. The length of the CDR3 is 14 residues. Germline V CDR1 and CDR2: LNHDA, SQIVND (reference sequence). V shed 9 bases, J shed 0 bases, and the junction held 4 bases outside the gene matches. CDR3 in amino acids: CASTGRGAKNIQYF. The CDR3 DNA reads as TGTGCCAGCACCGGGAGGGGAGCCAAAAACATTCAGTACTTC.

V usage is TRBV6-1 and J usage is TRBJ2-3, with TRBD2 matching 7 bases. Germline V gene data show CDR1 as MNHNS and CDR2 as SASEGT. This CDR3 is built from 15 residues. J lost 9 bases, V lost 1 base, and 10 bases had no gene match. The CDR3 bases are TGTGCCAGCAGTGAAGGTTTAGCGGGTCTAAACACGCAGTATTTT. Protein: CASSEGLAGLNTQYF.

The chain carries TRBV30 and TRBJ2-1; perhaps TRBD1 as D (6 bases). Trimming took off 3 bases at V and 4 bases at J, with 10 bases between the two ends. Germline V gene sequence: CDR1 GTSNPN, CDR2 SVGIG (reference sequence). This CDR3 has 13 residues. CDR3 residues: CAWRSGDYNEQFF. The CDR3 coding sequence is TGTGCCTGGAGATCAGGGGATTACAATGAGCAGTTCTTC.

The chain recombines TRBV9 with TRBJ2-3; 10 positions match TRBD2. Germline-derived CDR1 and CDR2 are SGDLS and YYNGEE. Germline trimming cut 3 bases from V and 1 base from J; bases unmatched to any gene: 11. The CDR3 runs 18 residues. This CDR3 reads CASSEGPPGTSGTDTQYF. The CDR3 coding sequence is TGTGCCAGCAGCGAGGGTCCTCCCGGGACTAGCGGCACAGATACGCAGTATTTT.

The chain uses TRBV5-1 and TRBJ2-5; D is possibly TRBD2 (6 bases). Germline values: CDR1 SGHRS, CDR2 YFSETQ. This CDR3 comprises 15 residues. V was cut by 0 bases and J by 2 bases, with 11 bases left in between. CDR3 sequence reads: CASSLAGGNQETQYF. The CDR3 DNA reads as TGCGCCAGCAGCTTGGCCGGGGGTAATCAAGAGACCCAGTACTTC.